The 5 T cell receptor beta chains listed next were all sequenced from one sample in a study of blood T cell repertoires in COVID-19. The assay was immunoSEQ multiplex PCR, and TCRdb's table has in-frame clones only and misses some. The profile shows some 160,000 clones, roughly 83% of them singletons. Source material: peripheral blood. The receptors were gathered from a human donor in a cohort sampled during active COVID-19.

The chain carries TRBV10-3 and TRBJ2-7; 11 positions agree with TRBD1. The CDR3 consists of 17 residues. The V gene's germline CDR1 is ENHRY and CDR2 SYGVKD. The ends lost 2 bases at V and 2 bases at J; junction bases unmatched: 8. The CDR3 DNA reads TGTGCCATCAGTGAGCCCCATGCGGGACAGGGGGCCTACGAGCAGTACTTC. As protein: CAISEPHAGQGAYEQYF.

The chain joins TRBV5-1 to TRBJ2-6; D is perhaps TRBD1 (6 bases). V lost 3 bases and J lost 0, with 10 bases in between. Germline V gives CDR1 SGHRS, CDR2 YFSETQ. The CDR3 totals 16 residues. The CDR3 DNA follows: TGCGCCAGCAGCTCAACAGGGAACTCTGGGGCCAACGTCCTGACTTTC. Translating gives CASSSTGNSGANVLTF. The whole variable domain, remainder taken from reference TRBV5-1 and TRBJ2-6, is KAGVTQTPRYLIKTRGQQVTLSCSPISGHRSVSWYQQTPGQGLQFLFEYFSETQRNKGNFPGRFSGRQFSNSRSEMNVSTLELGDSALYLCASSSTGNSGANVLTFGAGSRLTVL.

The sample holds one count of this clone. V usage is TRBV5-6 and J usage is TRBJ2-3; unclear D gene. Germline V gene sequence: CDR1 SGHDT, CDR2 YYEEEE. V was pared by 4 bases and J by 3 bases, with 9 bases between. The CDR3 contains 13 residues. The CDR3 is CASSLYRTDTQYF. The CDR3 nucleotides read TGTGCCAGCAGCCTTTATCGGACAGATACGCAGTATTTT.

The chain employs TRBV7-2 and TRBJ2-7, with 9 bases fitting TRBD1. The germline gives CDR1 SGHTA, CDR2 FQGNSA. Trimming cost V 5 bases and J 2 bases; bases outside gene matches: 7. The CDR3 consists of 15 residues. The CDR3 loop is CASSAGTGIAYEQYF. In nucleotides, the CDR3 is TGTGCCAGCAGCGCAGGGACAGGGATAGCCTACGAGCAGTACTTC.

This clone has only a few counts. The chain couples TRBV7-2 to TRBJ1-1; a possible D gene is TRBD1 (6 bases). The germline V gene has CDR1 SGHTA and CDR2 FQGNSA. Trimming shortened V by 5 bases and J by 4 bases, and 17 bases separated the two germline ends. The CDR3 sequence is 15 residues long. CDR3 protein: CASSPGGSIGTEAFF. The CDR3 DNA reads TGTGCCAGCAGCCCTGGGGGCAGTATCGGCACTGAAGCTTTCTTT.